Each of the 15 T cell receptor beta chains below was sequenced from the same sample in a study of vaccination and CD4 T cells after COVID-19 (dated by TCRdb to between 2021 and 2023). The label giving this sample's treatment or condition can be read as: roughly ten-day PBMC culture with coronavirus spike peptide pools or control peptides (ViraFEST assay). Their antigens are not known. Library method: PCR. These reads were obtained on an Illumina iSeq 100. TCR sequencing of DNA from cultured CD4+ T cells used the Oncomine TCR Beta short-read assay at the Johns Hopkins FTIC core. TCRdb redid the processing of the public reads, applying fastp at Q25 and MiXCR, and retained in-frame beta chains. Rows merge per CDR3 protein into single entries with the most common DNA and genes. The sample table lists 15,000 to 20,000 distinct CDR3 sequences, 61% of them with a count of one. About 10% of the sample goes to the ten largest clones.

What was sequenced was CD4+ T cells from blood, cultured in vitro. These receptors all stem from a human donor who had recovered from COVID-19.

The chain couples TRBV6-1 to TRBJ1-6; 7 positions match TRBD1. J lost 0 bases, V lost 5 bases, and 4 bases had no gene match. CDR1 MNHNS and CDR2 SASEGT come from the germline V gene. The CDR3 totals 16 residues. CDR3 sequence reads: CASSIDRVSYNSPLHF. The CDR3 DNA reads as TGTGCCAGCAGTATCGACAGGGTCTCCTATAATTCACCCCTCCACTTT.

This clonotype has more than one count but fewer than ten. This sequence joins TRBV6-1 and TRBJ1-3; the match to TRBD1 covers 7 bases. The CDR3 is 15 amino acids. V lost 6 bases, J lost 1 base, and 6 bases stayed unmatched. Germline CDR1 MNHNS, CDR2 SASEGT. DNA for the CDR3: TGTGCCAGCAGCGTAGGGGGACAGTCTGGAAACACCATATATTTT. Amino acids: CASSVGGQSGNTIYF.

CDR3 sequence (DNA): TGCAGCGCGGGACTAGGCTCTAGCACAGATACGCAGTATTTT. Protein: CSAGLGSSTDTQYF. The J gene is TRBJ2-3, the V gene TRBV29-1, with TRBD2 matching 8 bases. From germline, CDR1 is SQVTM and CDR2 ANQGSEA. V shed 7 bases, J shed 0 bases, and the junction held 6 bases outside the gene matches. This CDR3 contains 14 residues.

V usage is TRBV30 and J usage is TRBJ2-7; TRBD2 is a possible D gene (5 bases). Germline V gives CDR1 GTSNPN, CDR2 SVGIG (reference sequence). Trimming took off 2 bases at V and 9 bases at J, with 17 bases between the two ends. The CDR3 has 13 amino acids. CDR3 sequence (DNA): TGTGCCTGGAGTAGAGAGGGCCCCCTGGGGCAGTACTTC. Residues: CAWSREGPLGQYF. Full variable domain (outside the CDR3, taken from reference TRBV30 and TRBJ2-7): SQTIHQWPATLVQPVGSPLSLECTVEGTSNPNLYWYRQAAGRGLQLLFYSVGIGQISSEVPQNLSASRPQDRQFILSSKKLLLSDSGFYLCAWSREGPLGQYFGPGTRLTVT.

This chain links TRBV20-1 with TRBJ2-2, with unresolved D. The CDR3 runs to 13 residues. Between the trimmed V and J ends, which lost 5 bases and 6 bases, there was a span of 13 bases. In germline, CDR1 is DFQATT, CDR2 SNEGSKA (reference sequence). CDR3 bases: TGCAGTGCTCCAGAATTCACTTCCGGGGAGCTGTTTTTT. Its translation is CSAPEFTSGELFF.

The J gene is TRBJ1-1, the V gene TRBV7-3; no firm D call. CDR3 size: 13 residues. The germline CDR1 and CDR2 sequences are SGHTA and FQGTGA. Deletions cut 3 bases from V and 1 base from J, with 6 bases between. The CDR3 is CASSFRRNTEAFF. CDR3 bases: TGTGCCAGCAGCTTTCGGCGGAACACTGAAGCTTTCTTT.

The chain carries TRBV10-2 and TRBJ1-2, with a tentative D call TRBD1 (5 bases). The V end lost 5 bases, the J end lost 7 bases, and 14 bases lay between the germline ends. The CDR3 extends over 13 amino acids. CDR1 WSHSY and CDR2 SAAADI come from the germline V gene. This CDR3 is CASSSFGTAGYTF. The CDR3 DNA reads TGCGCCAGCAGTTCCTTCGGGACTGCTGGCTACACCTTC.

This chain links TRBV7-2 with TRBJ1-1, with 7 bases that match TRBD1. Germline values: CDR1 SGHTA, CDR2 FQGNSA. The CDR3 has 13 residues. V shed 8 bases and J 3 bases; nucleotides not matched to a gene: 6. The CDR3 nucleotides are TGTGCCAGCGGCCGACAGGGAGACACTGAAGCTTTCTTT. Its translation is CASGRQGDTEAFF. Variable domain in full (rest from reference TRBV7-2 and TRBJ1-1): GAGVSQSPSNKVTEKGKDVELRCDPISGHTALYWYRQSLGQGLEFLIYFQGNSAPDKSGLPSDRFSAERTGGSVSTLTIQRTQQEDSAVYLCASGRQGDTEAFFGQGTRLTVV.

This chain uses TRBV19 with TRBJ1-5; 7 bases line up with TRBD1. The CDR3 covers 15 residues. V shed 6 bases, J shed 1 base, and the junction held 6 bases outside the gene matches. Germline lookup yields CDR1 LNHDA and CDR2 SQIVND (reference sequence). CDR3 sequence: CASRNRGPSNQPQHF. In nucleotides, the CDR3 is TGTGCCAGTAGGAACAGGGGTCCGAGCAATCAGCCCCAGCATTTT.

The chain combines TRBV25-1 with TRBJ1-1; 8 nucleotides line up with TRBD1. Germline CDR1 reads MGHDK; CDR2 reads SYGVNS. Trimming cost V 3 bases and J 3 bases; bases outside gene matches: 9. The CDR3 consists of 16 residues. The CDR3 loop is CASSETGAGSDTEAFF. The CDR3 nucleotides read TGTGCCAGCAGTGAGACAGGGGCGGGTTCGGACACTGAAGCTTTCTTT. Looking up the rest from reference TRBV25-1 and TRBJ1-1 gives the full variable domain: EADIYQTPRYLVIGTGKKITLECSQTMGHDKMYWYQQDPGMELHLIHYSYGVNSTEKGDLSSESTVSRIRTEHFPLTLESARPSHTSQYLCASSETGAGSDTEAFFGQGTRLTVV.

This clonotype appeared once. V gene TRBV6-1 combines with J gene TRBJ2-7; 10 positions match TRBD2. Germline V gene lookup returns CDR1 MNHNS and CDR2 SASEGT. The V segment lost 7 bases and the J segment 6 bases; nucleotides outside the gene matches: 18. This CDR3 spans 17 amino acids. The CDR3 DNA is TGTGCCAGCAAGGGCGCGGAATCTTCTAGCGGGAGACGCGAGCAGTACTTC. Translation gives CASKGAESSSGRREQYF.

The chain carries TRBV5-1 and TRBJ1-6; 9 bases are a match to TRBD1. The CDR3 consists of 14 residues. Germline-derived CDR1 and CDR2 are SGHRS and YFSETQ. With V trimmed by 4 bases and J by 7 bases, 3 bases remained unmatched. CDR3 DNA: TGCGCCAGCAGCAAGGACAGGGGAAATTCACCCCTCCACTTT. This translates into CASSKDRGNSPLHF.

This clonotype was observed a handful of times. One end of the junction fails to match germline, which may point to a read error. This sequence joins TRBV20-1 and TRBJ2-2; D remains unclear. This CDR3 contains 14 residues. CDR1 is DFQATT and CDR2 is SNEGSKA in the germline V gene (reference sequence). Here the CDR3 reads CSARLEKNAGELFF. CDR3 DNA sequence: TGCAGTGCTAGACTTGAGAAGAACGCCGGGGAGCTGTTTTTT.

This clonotype was seen more than once but under ten times. The V and J genes are TRBV10-1 and TRBJ1-1; D may be TRBD1 (5 bases). The CDR3 consists of 14 residues. Germline CDR1 WNHNN, CDR2 SYGVQD (reference sequence). With 3 bases removed from V and 2 bases from J, the gap between germline ends came to 10 bases. The CDR3 DNA reads as TGCGCCAGCAGTGAAAGGGGTGCAAACACTGAAGCTTTCTTT. Translated, it gives CASSERGANTEAFF.

The CDR3 DNA reads as TGTGCCAGCAGCCCTGGGTTGCGGGAGACCTTCTACGAGCAGTACTTC. Its protein is CASSPGLRETFYEQYF. The genes are TRBV5-6 and TRBJ2-7; 7 nucleotides match TRBD2. The length of the CDR3 is 16 residues. Unmatched junction bases numbered 13, after V lost 4 bases and J lost 3 bases. Germline V gene lookup returns CDR1 SGHDT and CDR2 YYEEEE.